These 12 T cell receptor beta chains came from one sample sequenced in a study of OX40 agonist ivuxolimab in advanced cancers. TCRdb's copy holds only in-frame clones and misses some; the assay was immunoSEQ multiplex PCR. In the table there are tens of thousands of clones, nearly 95% of which are singletons. The sample was CD4+ or CD8+ T cells sorted from blood, taken in a trial of the OX40 agonist ivuxolimab. The receptors shown here come from an adult with an advanced solid tumor such as melanoma, head and neck, liver or kidney cancer.

V usage is TRBV7-8 and J usage is TRBJ2-5; D not resolved. The J call is in doubt because the DNA end fits TRBJ2-7 better. CDR1 and CDR2 (germline): SGHVS, FQNEAQ. CDR3 length equals 16 residues. The CDR3 spells CASSPDTDSFESEQYF. The CDR3 coding sequence is TGTGCCAGCAGCCCCGACACCGATAGCTTTGAGAGCGAGCAGTACTTC.

This chain connects TRBV5-1 to TRBJ1-1; TRBD1 might be the D (6 bases). Germline V gene sequence: CDR1 SGHRS, CDR2 YFSETQ. The CDR3 contains 16 residues. The V end was cut by 4 bases, the J end by 1 base, with 17 bases between. The CDR3 sequence: CASSAPTLQGNTEAFF. CDR3 bases: TGCGCCAGCAGCGCACCCACATTACAGGGGAACACTGAAGCTTTCTTT.

The chain recombines TRBV9 with TRBJ2-3; no definite D call. The CDR3 is 14 amino acids. The germline V gene has CDR1 SGDLS and CDR2 YYNGEE. V dropped 5 bases and J dropped 0 bases, with 10 bases sitting between them. The CDR3 region has the DNA TGTGCCAGCAGACCAATAACTAGCACAGATACGCAGTATTTT. It specifies CASRPITSTDTQYF.

The chain links TRBV6-5 to TRBJ2-3, with a possible D match to TRBD2 (6 bases). Germline V lookup: CDR1 MNHEY, CDR2 SVGAGI. CDR3 length equals 15 residues. The ends were cut back, 9 bases at V and 1 base at J, with 17 bases in the middle. CDR3 sequence: CASKVGLFGTDTQYF. In nucleotides, the CDR3 is TGTGCCAGTAAAGTGGGACTCTTCGGCACAGATACGCAGTATTTT.

The rearrangement links TRBV19 to TRBJ2-1, with 9 nucleotides matching TRBD1. J gave up 8 bases and V 3 bases, and 8 bases lay outside the gene matches. This CDR3 is 15 amino acids long. Germline V gene lookup returns CDR1 LNHDA and CDR2 SQIVND (reference sequence). CDR3 in DNA: TGTGCCAGTAGTATGGGGTGGGGACAGGGACATGAGCAGTTCTTC. Its translation is CASSMGWGQGHEQFF. Drawing the rest from reference TRBV19 and TRBJ2-1, the complete variable domain is DGGITQSPKYLFRKEGQNVTLSCEQNLNHDAMYWYRQDPGQGLRLIYYSQIVNDFQKGDIAEGYSVSREKKESFPLTVTSAQKNPTAFYLCASSMGWGQGHEQFFGPGTRLTVL.

This sequence joins TRBV6-5 and TRBJ1-1; possibly TRBD1 for D (6 bases). The germline V and J ends were trimmed by 4 bases and 6 bases, with 15 bases remaining between them. Germline V gives CDR1 MNHEY, CDR2 SVGAGI. There are 14 residues in the CDR3. The chain's CDR3 is CASSSRPQGAEAFF. For the CDR3, the DNA is TGTGCCAGCAGTTCTAGACCACAGGGAGCTGAAGCTTTCTTT.

The V and J genes are TRBV9 and TRBJ2-2, with D perhaps matching TRBD1 (6 bases). Trimming stripped 3 bases from V and 7 bases from J, with 10 bases between. CDR3 length: 13 amino acids. Germline values: CDR1 SGDLS, CDR2 YYNGEE. Here the CDR3 DNA reads TGTGCCAGCAGCGCCCAAGGGGGCGGGGAGCTGTTTTTT. Translated: CASSAQGGGELFF. Full variable domain (rest looked up from reference TRBV9 and TRBJ2-2): DSGVTQTPKHLITATGQRVTLRCSPRSGDLSVYWYQQSLDQGLQFLIQYYNGEERAKGNILERFSAQQFPDLHSELNLSSLELGDSALYFCASSAQGGGELFFGEGSRLTVL.

V and J are TRBV7-8 and TRBJ2-3; 9 bases map to TRBD2. Looked up from germline, CDR1 is SGHVS and CDR2 is FQNEAQ. J lost 1 base, V lost 5 bases, and 4 bases had no gene match. This CDR3 spans 15 amino acids. The CDR3 sequence: CASSDRLAGTDTQYF. CDR3 bases: TGTGCCAGCAGCGACCGACTAGCGGGCACAGATACGCAGTATTTT. The full variable domain, with the rest looked up from reference TRBV7-8 and TRBJ2-3, is GAGVSQSPRYKVAKRGQDVALRCDPISGHVSLFWYQQALGQGPEFLTYFQNEAQLDKSGLPSDRFFAERPEGSVSTLKIQRTQQEDSAVYLCASSDRLAGTDTQYFGPGTRLTVL.

This clone was picked up one time. One end of the junction does not line up with germline, which may come from a read error. The chain has TRBV20-1 and TRBJ2-5; 10 bases agree with TRBD2. CDR3 size: 10 residues. CDR1 and CDR2 from the germline V gene are DFQATT and SNEGSKA (reference sequence). The DNA of the CDR3 is TGCAGTGCTGGAGGACTAGCGGAGAACTTC. This sequence encodes CSAGGLAENF.

The DNA for the CDR3 is TGTGCCAGCAGCTTAGCCGGGACGTCTGGAGAAGATGGCTACACCTTC. It encodes CASSLAGTSGEDGYTF. This rearrangement joins TRBV7-9 to TRBJ1-2; weak D call: TRBD1 (5 bases). The V and J ends lost 0 bases and 6 bases respectively, with 17 bases between them. Germline V lookup: CDR1 SEHNR, CDR2 FQNEAQ (reference sequence). This CDR3 contains 16 residues.

The chain uses TRBV9 and TRBJ1-2, with 7 positions matching TRBD1. CDR3 length: 13 residues. The germline V gene has CDR1 SGDLS and CDR2 YYNGEE. V lost 4 bases to trimming and J lost 8 bases; unmatched junction nucleotides: 8. The CDR3 sequence: CASSPPTGAGYTF. DNA for the CDR3: TGTGCCAGCAGCCCCCCTACAGGGGCCGGCTACACCTTC.

V gene TRBV7-3 combines with J gene TRBJ2-1; D is uncertain. Trimming removed 4 bases from V and 7 bases from J, with 8 bases in between. This CDR3 has 12 amino acids. Per germline, CDR1 SGHTA and CDR2 FQGTGA. CDR3 amino acids: CASSSRPNEQFF. CDR3 nucleotide sequence: TGTGCCAGCAGCTCCCGGCCTAATGAGCAGTTCTTC. The variable domain in full, with the rest retrieved from reference TRBV7-3 and TRBJ2-1, is GAGVSQTPSNKVTEKGKYVELRCDPISGHTALYWYRQSLGQGPEFLIYFQGTGAADDSGLPNDRFFAVRPEGSVSTLKIQRTERGDSAVYLCASSSRPNEQFFGPGTRLTVL.